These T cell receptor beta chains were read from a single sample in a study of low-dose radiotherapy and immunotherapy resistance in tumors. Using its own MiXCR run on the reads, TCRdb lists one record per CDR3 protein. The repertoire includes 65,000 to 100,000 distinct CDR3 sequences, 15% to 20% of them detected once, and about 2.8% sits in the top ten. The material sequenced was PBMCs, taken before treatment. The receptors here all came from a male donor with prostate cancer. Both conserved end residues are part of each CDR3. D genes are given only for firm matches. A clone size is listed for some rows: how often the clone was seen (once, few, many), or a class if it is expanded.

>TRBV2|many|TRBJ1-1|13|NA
TGTGCCAGCAGTGAAACGCAGGGGCTGGAAGCTTTCTTT
CASSETQGLEAFF
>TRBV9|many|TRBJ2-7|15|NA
TGTGCCAGCAGCGTAGCGGGCTCGGCTGACTACGAGCAGTACTTC
CASSVAGSADYEQYF
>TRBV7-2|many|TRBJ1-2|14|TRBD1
TGTGCCAGCAGCTTAGGGGACAGCACCTATGGCTACACCTTC
CASSLGDSTYGYTF
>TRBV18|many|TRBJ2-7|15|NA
TGTGCCAGCTCACCAGTTACAGGGCGATCGGGCGAGCAGTACTTC
CASSPVTGRSGEQYF
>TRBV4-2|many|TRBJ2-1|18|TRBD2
TGTGCCAGCAGCCAAGATTGGGTAGCGGGGAACCTCTACAATGAGCAGTTCTTC
CASSQDWVAGNLYNEQFF
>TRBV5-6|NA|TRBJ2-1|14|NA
TGTGCCAGCAGGACAGGTATGGCCTACAATGAGCAGTTCTTC
CASRTGMAYNEQFF
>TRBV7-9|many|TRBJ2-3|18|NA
TGTGCCAGCAGCATCCGTCCGGGCGGGGCCACCCTCACAGATACGCAGTATTTT
CASSIRPGGATLTDTQYF
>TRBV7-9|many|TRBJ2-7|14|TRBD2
TGTGCCAGCAGCCCCGGGGGGACCAATTACGAGCAGTACTTC
CASSPGGTNYEQYF
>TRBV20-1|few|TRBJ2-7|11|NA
TGCAGTGCCCTGACAGGAGCCGAGCAGTACTTC
CSALTGAEQYF
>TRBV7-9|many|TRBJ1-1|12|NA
TGTGCCAGCAGGGGACAGAACACTGAAGCTTTCTTT
CASRGQNTEAFF
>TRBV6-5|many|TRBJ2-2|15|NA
TGTGCCAGCAGCTTCGATCGCATGGGCACCGGGGAGCTGTTTTTT
CASSFDRMGTGELFF
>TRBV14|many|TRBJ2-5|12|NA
TGTGCCAGCAGCCAAGTCAAAGAGACCCAGTACTTC
CASSQVKETQYF
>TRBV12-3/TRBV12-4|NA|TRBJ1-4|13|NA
TGTGCCAGCGTAGGCGAATTGGATGAAAAACTGTTTTTT
CASVGELDEKLFF
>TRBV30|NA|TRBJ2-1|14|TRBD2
TGTGCCTGGATGGCGGGGGGGGCGGACAATGAGCAGTTCTTC
CAWMAGGADNEQFF
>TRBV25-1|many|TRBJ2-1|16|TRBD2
TGTGCCAGCACTCGGACTAGCGGGGGGGACTACAATGAGCAGTTCTTC
CASTRTSGGDYNEQFF
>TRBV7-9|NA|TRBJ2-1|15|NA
TGTGCCAGCAGCTTAGGGACTTTATCCTACAATGAGCAGTTCTTC
CASSLGTLSYNEQFF
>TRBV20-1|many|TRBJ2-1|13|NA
TGCAGTGCTAGAGATCAAGAATGGGATGAGCAGTTCTTC
CSARDQEWDEQFF
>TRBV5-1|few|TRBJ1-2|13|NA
TGCGCCAGCAGCGATGGAGGGTCCTATGGCTACACCTTC
CASSDGGSYGYTF
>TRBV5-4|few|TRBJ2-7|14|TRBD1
TGTGCCAGCAGCTCTCTAGGACAGGGCTACGAGCAGTACTTC
CASSSLGQGYEQYF
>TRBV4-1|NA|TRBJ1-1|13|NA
TGCGCCAGCAGCCTTCGGGGGCACACTGAAGCTTTCTTT
CASSLRGHTEAFF
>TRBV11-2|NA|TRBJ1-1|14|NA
TGTGCCAGCAGCGTGACAGCCCTTAACACTGAAGCTTTCTTT
CASSVTALNTEAFF
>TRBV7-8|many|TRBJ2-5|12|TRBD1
TGTGCCAGCAGCTCCTTAGGGGGCCTGCAGTACTTC
CASSSLGGLQYF
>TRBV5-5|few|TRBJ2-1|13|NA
TGTGCCAGCAGCTTAGCCCGGACCAATGAGCAGTTCTTC
CASSLARTNEQFF
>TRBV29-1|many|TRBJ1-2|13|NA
TGCAGCGTATCACAGGGAAAGGACTATGGCTACACCTTC
CSVSQGKDYGYTF
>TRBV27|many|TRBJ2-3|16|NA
TGTGCCAGCAGTACCCTACCGGGCCCCGCCGAAAATACGCAGTATTTT
CASSTLPGPAENTQYF
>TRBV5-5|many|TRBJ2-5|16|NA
TGTGCCAGCACCATATCAACGGGGGCGTCTGGGGAGACCCAGTACTTC
CASTISTGASGETQYF
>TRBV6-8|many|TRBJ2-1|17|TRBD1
TGTGCCAGCAGTTACTCGCCAGGGGGATTCTCCTACAATGAGCAGTTCTTC
CASSYSPGGFSYNEQFF
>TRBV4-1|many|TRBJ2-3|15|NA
TGCGCCAGCAGCCTGACTAGTCAGGTCTCAGATACGCAGTATTTT
CASSLTSQVSDTQYF
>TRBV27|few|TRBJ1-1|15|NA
TGTGCCAGCAGTTTAAACCAGCCCTCCCACACTGAAGCTTTCTTT
CASSLNQPSHTEAFF
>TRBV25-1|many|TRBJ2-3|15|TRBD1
TGTGCCAGCAGTGCCCCCTCGACAGGGCCGGATACGCAGTATTTT
CASSAPSTGPDTQYF
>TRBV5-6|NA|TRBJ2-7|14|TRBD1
TGTGCCAGCAGCAGGACAGGGGGCGGATACGAGCAGTACTTC
CASSRTGGGYEQYF
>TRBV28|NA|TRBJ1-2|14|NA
TGTGCCAGCAGTGCCCAGGGGTTTTGGTATGGCTACACCTTC
CASSAQGFWYGYTF
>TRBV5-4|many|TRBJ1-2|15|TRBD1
TGTGCCAGCAGCGCATCCGGGACAGGGGCCTATGGCTACACCTTC
CASSASGTGAYGYTF
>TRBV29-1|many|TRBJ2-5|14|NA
TGCAGCGGCGCGGCGGCAGTTTCGAAAGAGACCCAGTACTTC
CSGAAAVSKETQYF
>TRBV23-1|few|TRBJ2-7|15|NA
TGCGCCAGCAGTCAATCTGGTTTACGAGGGTACGAGCAGTACTTC
CASSQSGLRGYEQYF
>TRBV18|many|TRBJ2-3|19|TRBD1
TGTGCCAGCTCACCCCGGGACAGGGCTACTAGCTGGGATGAAGATACGCAGTATTTT
CASSPRDRATSWDEDTQYF
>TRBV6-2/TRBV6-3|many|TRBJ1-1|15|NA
TGTGCCAGCAGTTACGGGTTACAGGGAGTTACTGAAGCTTTCTTT
CASSYGLQGVTEAFF
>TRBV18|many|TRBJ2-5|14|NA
TGTGCCAGCTCAGGGGACATCGGGGCAGAGACCCAGTACTTC
CASSGDIGAETQYF
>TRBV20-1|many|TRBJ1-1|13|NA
TGCAGTGCTAGACCCACCCGCCGGACTGAAGCTTTCTTT
CSARPTRRTEAFF
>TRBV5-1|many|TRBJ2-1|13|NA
TGCGCCAGCAGCTTGCGACAGACACTAGAGCAGTTCTTC
CASSLRQTLEQFF
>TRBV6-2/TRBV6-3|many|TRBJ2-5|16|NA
TGTGCCAGCAGAGGCTACAGCTATAGGTTTGAAGAGACCCAGTACTTC
CASRGYSYRFEETQYF
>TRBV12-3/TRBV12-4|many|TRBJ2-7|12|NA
TGTGCCAGCAGCCCCGGGACAAGTGAGCAGTACTTC
CASSPGTSEQYF
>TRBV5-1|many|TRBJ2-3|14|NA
TGCGCCAGCAGCTTGGAGGCCGGGGTAGATACGCAGTATTTT
CASSLEAGVDTQYF
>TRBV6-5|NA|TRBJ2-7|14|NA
TGTGCCAGCAGTTACATAGGGGGGACCTACGAGCAGTACTTC
CASSYIGGTYEQYF
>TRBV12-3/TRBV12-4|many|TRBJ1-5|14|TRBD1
TGTGCCAGCAGTCCGGGACAGCTCAATCAGCCCCAGCATTTT
CASSPGQLNQPQHF
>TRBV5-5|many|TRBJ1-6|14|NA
TGTGCCAGCAGCCCCGTAAGAGGGAGTTCACCCCTCCACTTT
CASSPVRGSSPLHF
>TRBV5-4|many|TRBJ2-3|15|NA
TGTGCCAGCAGCCAGGATGGAGGGGGCATAGATACGCAGTATTTT
CASSQDGGGIDTQYF
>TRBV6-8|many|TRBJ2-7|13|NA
TGTGCCAGCAGTTCGTCGGTCTCCTACGAGCAGTACTTC
CASSSSVSYEQYF
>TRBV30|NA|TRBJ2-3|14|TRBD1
TGTGCCTGGAGTGTCGGGACAGGGGGAGATACGCAGTATTTT
CAWSVGTGGDTQYF
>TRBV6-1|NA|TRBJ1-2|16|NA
TGTGCCAGCAGTGAAGCGCGTTTGACAACTAACTATGGCTACACCTTC
CASSEARLTTNYGYTF
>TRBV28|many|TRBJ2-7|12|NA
TGTGCCAGCGGGGGGGGCTTCTACGAGCAGTACTTC
CASGGGFYEQYF
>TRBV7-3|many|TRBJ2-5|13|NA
TGTGCCAGCAGCACGGACACACAAGAGACCCAGTACTTC
CASSTDTQETQYF
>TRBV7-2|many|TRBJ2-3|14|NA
TGTGCCAGCAGCTTAGGGAGAGTTCAAGGCATGCAGTATTTT
CASSLGRVQGMQYF
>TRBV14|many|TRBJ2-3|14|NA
TGTGCCAGCAGCCAAGATAGAAGCGCTGATACGCAGTATTTT
CASSQDRSADTQYF